The T cell receptor beta chain described here comes from a study of OX40 agonist ivuxolimab in advanced cancers. The wider study: At 82.7% male, the cohort had a mean age of around 56 years, ranging from about 20 to 79. Partial responses occurred in three patients (one hepatocellular carcinoma, two cutaneous melanoma). Notes on the study in general: The mean number of expanded clones was higher in CD8+ T cells than in CD4+.

Libraries were prepared by immunoSEQ multiplex PCR; TCRdb keeps only in-frame clonotypes and omits some of them. The sample consists of tens of thousands of clones, 80% of them appearing once. Concerning this clone itself: Its antigen is as yet unknown.

Germline-derived CDR1 and CDR2 are SNHLY and FYNNEI. V lost 5 bases and J lost 8, with 18 bases in between. This CDR3 region has 14 residues. This material consisted of CD4+ or CD8+ T cells sorted from blood, taken in a trial of the OX40 agonist ivuxolimab. This sequence was found in an adult with an advanced solid tumor such as melanoma, head and neck, liver or kidney cancer. The chain is built from TRBV2 and TRBJ1-2; D not resolved. The CDR3, as DNA: TGTGCCAGCAGTAACCCGACGGGAATAAAGGGCTACACCTTC. Translation: CASSNPTGIKGYTF.